The clone carrying this T cell receptor beta chain was found once. Its antigen is undetermined. cDNA carried unique molecular identifiers, and a universal primer site was added by template switching. MiXCR was run by TCRdb on the 5' RACE reads, yielding one entry per CDR3 protein. In the table there are some 1,700,000 distinct CDR3 sequences, around 29% of which are singletons. These data come from a study of identical twins. Findings and limits, study-wide: Twins' excess sharing was less marked for out-of-frame beta sequences. Diverse VJ usage suggested most zero-insertion clonotypes were not invariant T cells. Researchers reported excess low generation probability among twin-shared out-of-frame alpha sequences.

Germline lookup yields CDR1 SGHAT and CDR2 FQNNGV. This CDR3 is built from 15 residues. V shed 3 bases and J shed 7 bases, with 13 bases lying between them. The sequencing input was cord blood. The clonotype was recovered from a newborn girl in good health. The chain links TRBV11-2 to TRBJ1-6, with D possibly matching TRBD1 (5 bases). CDR3 nucleotides: TGTGCCAGCAGCTTCGGGGCGTTGAAGAATTCACCCCTCCACTTT. Its protein product is CASSFGALKNSPLHF.